These 19 T cell receptor beta chains came from one sample sequenced in a study of cytomegalovirus exposure and HLA in healthy donors. Produced via immunoSEQ multiplex PCR; TCRdb's table is partial and in-frame only. In the table there are roughly 250,000 clones, 70% to 90% of which are singletons. Material for sequencing was PBMCs. Receptors were obtained from a woman in her 30s in good health and CMV-seropositive.

This chain uses TRBV5-6 with TRBJ2-7; D not resolved. V was cut by 0 bases and J by 2 bases, with 12 bases left in between. CDR1 is SGHDT, CDR2 YYEEEE, per germline. The CDR3 has 15 residues. The CDR3 is CASSLARRSTYEQYF. The CDR3 DNA reads TGTGCCAGCAGCTTGGCTCGCCGATCTACCTACGAGCAGTACTTC.

V gene TRBV10-3 combines with J gene TRBJ2-1; 14 positions agree with TRBD2. The germline V gene has CDR1 ENHRY and CDR2 SYGVKD. V dropped 0 bases and J dropped 6; count of bases not matched to a gene: 13. The CDR3 covers 20 residues. The CDR3 loop reads CAISESGATTSGGGTNEQFF. CDR3 sequence (DNA): TGTGCCATCAGTGAGTCCGGGGCTACGACTAGCGGGGGGGGGACCAATGAGCAGTTCTTC.

The chain employs TRBV7-8 and TRBJ2-6, with D perhaps matching TRBD2 (5 bases). Germline V gene sequence: CDR1 SGHVS, CDR2 FQNEAQ. Trimming removed 5 bases at V and 1 base at J, with 21 bases between. The CDR3 has 19 amino acids. The CDR3 nucleotides read TGTGCCAGCAGCGCTCCCGGAGGTAGCGATGGGTCTGGGGCCAACGTCCTGACTTTC. This sequence encodes CASSAPGGSDGSGANVLTF.

This clone occurred once. The rearrangement uses TRBV30 and TRBJ1-5; maybe TRBD1 (6 bases). The germline V gene encodes CDR1 GTSNPN and CDR2 SVGIG (reference sequence). This CDR3 has 16 amino acids. V lost 2 bases and J 1 base, leaving 15 bases between the germline ends. The CDR3 DNA sequence: TGTGCCTGGAGTCGCAAGGGGGGGATCAGCAATCAGCCCCAGCATTTT. Amino acids: CAWSRKGGISNQPQHF. The entire variable domain, with the rest obtained from reference TRBV30 and TRBJ1-5, is as follows: SQTIHQWPATLVQPVGSPLSLECTVEGTSNPNLYWYRQAAGRGLQLLFYSVGIGQISSEVPQNLSASRPQDRQFILSSKKLLLSDSGFYLCAWSRKGGISNQPQHFGDGTRLSIL.

This clone was seen only once. The rearrangement links TRBV7-9 to TRBJ2-6; possible D gene TRBD2, 6 bases. CDR1 is SEHNR, CDR2 FQNEAQ, per germline (reference sequence). V was clipped by 7 bases and J by 2 bases, with 15 bases between them. CDR3 length: 16 amino acids. The CDR3 spells CASTQPGTAGANVLTF. The CDR3 nucleotides read TGTGCCAGCACCCAACCCGGGACTGCTGGGGCCAACGTCCTGACTTTC.

This chain uses TRBV4-1 with TRBJ1-1; 8 nucleotides line up with TRBD1. Germline lookup yields CDR1 MGHRA and CDR2 YSYEKL. CDR3 size: 15 residues. The V segment lost 4 bases and the J segment 4 bases; nucleotides outside the gene matches: 8. Here the CDR3 reads CASSPEDRAFTEAFF. The CDR3 DNA reads TGCGCCAGCAGCCCTGAGGACAGGGCATTCACTGAAGCTTTCTTT.

V is TRBV2 and J is TRBJ1-5; 11 positions match TRBD1. The CDR3 sequence is 14 residues long. CDR1 SNHLY and CDR2 FYNNEI come from the germline V gene. V was clipped by 5 bases and J by 4 bases; unmatched bases: 1. Here the CDR3 reads CASSWDRGNQPQHF. CDR3 DNA sequence: TGTGCCAGCAGTTGGGACAGGGGGAATCAGCCCCAGCATTTT.

This chain connects TRBV7-9 to TRBJ1-5; 10 positions match TRBD1. Germline CDR1 reads SEHNR; CDR2 reads FQNEAQ (reference sequence). The trim removed 5 bases at V and 7 bases at J, leaving 20 bases unmatched. The CDR3 loop spans 19 amino acids. The CDR3 region has the DNA TGTGCCAGCAGCAACGCCGGGACAGGGGACCCAAGGCGGGGGCAGCCCCAGCATTTT. It is translated as CASSNAGTGDPRRGQPQHF.

V and J are TRBV11-3 and TRBJ2-1, with 7 bases matching TRBD1. V was pared by 2 bases and J by 0 bases, with 1 base of the junction left unmatched. Germline CDR1 and CDR2: SGHNT and YENEEA. The CDR3 covers 15 residues. CDR3 in amino acids: CASSLQGVSYNEQFF. CDR3 DNA: TGTGCCAGCAGCTTACAGGGGGTCTCCTACAATGAGCAGTTCTTC.

The chain links TRBV4-1 to TRBJ1-1, with TRBD1 matching over 7 bases. V shed 4 bases, J shed 4 bases, and the junction held 3 bases outside the gene matches. CDR3 size: 13 residues. Looked up from germline, CDR1 is MGHRA and CDR2 is YSYEKL. CDR3 region: CASSLTGATEAFF. CDR3 coding DNA: TGCGCCAGCAGCCTAACAGGGGCCACTGAAGCTTTCTTT.

The rearrangement joins TRBV15 to TRBJ1-2, with a weak D call TRBD1 (5 bases). V was clipped by 4 bases and J by 4 bases, with 22 bases between them. There are 17 residues in the CDR3. Germline CDR1 and CDR2: LNHNV and YYDKDF (reference sequence). The CDR3 reads CATSTFLAGGVAYGYTF. In DNA, the CDR3 is TGTGCCACCAGCACTTTCTTGGCCGGGGGGGTGGCCTATGGCTACACCTTC. Looking up the rest from reference TRBV15 and TRBJ1-2 gives the full variable domain: DAMVIQNPRYQVTQFGKPVTLSCSQTLNHNVMYWYQQKSSQAPKLLFHYYDKDFNNEADTPDNFQSRRPNTSFCFLDIRSPGLGDTAMYLCATSTFLAGGVAYGYTFGSGTRLTVV.

This clone came up once. V usage is TRBV30 and J usage is TRBJ2-5; D is possibly TRBD2 (7 bases). Germline V gene data show CDR1 as GTSNPN and CDR2 as SVGIG (reference sequence). Trimming left V 8 bases short and J 4 bases short, with 14 bases between. This CDR3 comprises 12 residues. The CDR3 coding sequence is TGTGCCCGAGGGGGGGGGAGAGAGACCCAGTACTTC. Translation gives CARGGGRETQYF.

The V gene is TRBV27, the J gene TRBJ1-3; a possible D gene is TRBD1 (6 bases). Trimming cost V 5 bases and J 0 bases, with 11 bases left between them. The CDR3 contains 15 residues. Germline V CDR1 and CDR2: MNHEY, SMNVEV (reference sequence). CDR3 DNA sequence: TGTGCCAGCAGTCCGAGGGGGGGCTCTGGAAACACCATATATTTT. This translates into CASSPRGGSGNTIYF.

V gene TRBV7-9 combines with J gene TRBJ2-3; D possibly corresponds to TRBD2 (6 bases). Trimming pared 0 bases from V and 0 bases from J, leaving 10 bases between. Germline-derived CDR1 and CDR2 are SEHNR and FQNEAQ (reference sequence). This CDR3 comprises 16 residues. CDR3 coding DNA: TGTGCCAGCAGCTTAGCGGTAGCGGCTAGCACAGATACGCAGTATTTT. This codes for CASSLAVAASTDTQYF. The complete variable domain, with remaining parts taken from reference TRBV7-9 and TRBJ2-3, reads DTGVSQNPRHKITKRGQNVTFRCDPISEHNRLYWYRQTLGQGPEFLTYFQNEAQLEKSRLLSDRFSAERPKGSFSTLEIQRTEQGDSAMYLCASSLAVAASTDTQYFGPGTRLTVL.

This chain joins TRBV29-1 and TRBJ2-7, with 7 bases identical to TRBD1. CDR3 length: 13 amino acids. The trim removed 4 bases at V and 2 bases at J, leaving 5 bases unmatched. Germline loops: CDR1 SQVTM, CDR2 ANQGSEA. For the CDR3, the DNA is TGCAGCGTTGTTTTTCAGGGGGCCTACGAGCAGTACTTC. Its protein is CSVVFQGAYEQYF.

V and J are TRBV7-9 and TRBJ2-3, with TRBD2 matching over 10 bases. The CDR3 extends over 17 amino acids. Germline trimming cut 5 bases from V and 1 base from J; bases unmatched to any gene: 9. Per the germline V gene, CDR1 is SEHNR and CDR2 is FQNEAQ (reference sequence). The CDR3 sequence: CASSPDPGTSGTDTQYF. The CDR3 bases are TGTGCCAGCAGCCCAGACCCCGGGACTAGCGGCACAGATACGCAGTATTTT.

There are a few counts of this clone. The genes are TRBV5-1 and TRBJ2-5; 10 nucleotides align to TRBD2. The CDR3 totals 14 residues. Germline values: CDR1 SGHRS, CDR2 YFSETQ. V lost 4 bases to trimming and J lost 3 bases; unmatched junction nucleotides: 3. The CDR3 here is CASSPSGSEETQYF. The CDR3 nucleotides read TGCGCCAGCAGCCCTAGCGGGAGTGAAGAGACCCAGTACTTC.

The gene calls are TRBV6-1 and TRBJ2-7, with TRBD1 identical over 8 bases. CDR1 is MNHNS, CDR2 SASEGT, per germline. The CDR3 is 16 residues long. V lost 3 bases and J lost 4; bases outside the gene matches: 11. In nucleotides, the CDR3 is TGTGCCAGCAGTGATGTATCCGGGACAGGACGGTACGAGCAGTACTTC. It yields the protein CASSDVSGTGRYEQYF.

The J gene is TRBJ2-2, the V gene TRBV5-1, with 8 bases matching TRBD1. CDR1 and CDR2 from the germline V gene are SGHRS and YFSETQ. V dropped 7 bases and J dropped 4; count of bases not matched to a gene: 9. The CDR3 covers 15 residues. This CDR3 reads CASLSGQAPTGELFF. The CDR3 bases are TGCGCCAGCCTGTCGGGACAGGCCCCCACCGGGGAGCTGTTTTTT.